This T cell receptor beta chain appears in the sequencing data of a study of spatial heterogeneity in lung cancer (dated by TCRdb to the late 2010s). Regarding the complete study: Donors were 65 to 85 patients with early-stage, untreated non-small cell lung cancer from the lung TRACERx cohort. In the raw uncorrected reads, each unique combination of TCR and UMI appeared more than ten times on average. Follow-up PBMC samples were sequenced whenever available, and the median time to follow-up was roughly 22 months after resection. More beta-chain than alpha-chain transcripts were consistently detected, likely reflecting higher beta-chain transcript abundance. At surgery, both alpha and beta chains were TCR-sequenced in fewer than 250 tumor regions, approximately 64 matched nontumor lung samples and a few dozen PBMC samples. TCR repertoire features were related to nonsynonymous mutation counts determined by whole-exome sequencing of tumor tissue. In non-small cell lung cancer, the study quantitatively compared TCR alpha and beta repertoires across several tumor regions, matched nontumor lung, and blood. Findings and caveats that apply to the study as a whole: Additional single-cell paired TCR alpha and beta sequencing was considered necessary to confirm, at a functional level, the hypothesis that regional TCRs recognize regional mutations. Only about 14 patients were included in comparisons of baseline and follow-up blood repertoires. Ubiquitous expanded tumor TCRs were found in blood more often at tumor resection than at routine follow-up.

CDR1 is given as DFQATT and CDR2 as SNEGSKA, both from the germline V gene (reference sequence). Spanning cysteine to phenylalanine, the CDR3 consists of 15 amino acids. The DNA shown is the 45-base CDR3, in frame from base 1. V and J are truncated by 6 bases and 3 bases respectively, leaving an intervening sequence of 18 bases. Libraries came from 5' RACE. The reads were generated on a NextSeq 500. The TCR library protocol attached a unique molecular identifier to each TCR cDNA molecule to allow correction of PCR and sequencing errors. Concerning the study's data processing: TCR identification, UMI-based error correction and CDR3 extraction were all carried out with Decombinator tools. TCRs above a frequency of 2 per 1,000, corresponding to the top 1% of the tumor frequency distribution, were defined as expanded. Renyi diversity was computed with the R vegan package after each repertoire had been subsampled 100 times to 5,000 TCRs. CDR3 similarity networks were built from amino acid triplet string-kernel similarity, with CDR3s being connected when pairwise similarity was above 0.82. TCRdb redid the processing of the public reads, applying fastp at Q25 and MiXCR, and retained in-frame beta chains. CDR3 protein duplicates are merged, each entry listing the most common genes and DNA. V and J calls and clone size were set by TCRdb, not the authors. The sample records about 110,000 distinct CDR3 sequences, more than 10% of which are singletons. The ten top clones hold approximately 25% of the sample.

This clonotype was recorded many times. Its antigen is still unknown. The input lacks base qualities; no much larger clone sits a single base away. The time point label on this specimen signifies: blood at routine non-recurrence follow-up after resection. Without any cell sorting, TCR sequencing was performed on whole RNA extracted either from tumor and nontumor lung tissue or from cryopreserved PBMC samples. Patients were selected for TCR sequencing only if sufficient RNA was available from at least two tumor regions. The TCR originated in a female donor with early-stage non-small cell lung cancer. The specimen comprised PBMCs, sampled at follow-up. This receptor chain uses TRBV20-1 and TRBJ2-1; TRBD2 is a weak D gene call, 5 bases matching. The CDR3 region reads CSALSQAGRYNEQFF. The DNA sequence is TGCAGTGCCCTCAGCCAGGCGGGCCGCTACAATGAGCAGTTCTTC.